Presented here are 17 T cell receptor beta chains from one specimen sequenced in a study of response to subunit inactivated influenza vaccine. Using its own MiXCR run on the RT-PCR reads, TCRdb lists one record per CDR3 protein. The sample has just over 300,000 distinct CDR3 sequences; 20% to 25% are singletons. Sequencing was performed on PBMCs from blood, taken around 22 months after vaccination. These receptors all come from a man aged 50-75 years who received an inactivated influenza vaccine.

This clonotype was counted only a few times. V usage is TRBV5-6 and J usage is TRBJ2-2; D perhaps matches TRBD1 (5 bases). The CDR3 contains 15 residues. V lost 1 base, J lost 2 bases, and 9 bases lay in between. From germline, CDR1 is SGHDT and CDR2 YYEEEE. CDR3 nucleotide sequence: TGTGCCAGCAGCTTGACAGGAGAAAACACCGGGGAGCTGTTTTTT. Encoded protein: CASSLTGENTGELFF.

The V and J genes are TRBV29-1 and TRBJ2-7; TRBD2 matches 7 bases. Germline-derived CDR1 and CDR2 are SQVTM and ANQGSEA. This CDR3 is 14 amino acids long. V gave up 0 bases and J gave up 7 bases; unmatched junction bases: 9. The CDR3 loop is CSVEDRRGGNEQYF. The CDR3 DNA sequence: TGCAGCGTTGAAGATCGTCGGGGAGGGAATGAGCAGTACTTC.

This clonotype was observed a handful of times. The V and J genes are TRBV24-1 and TRBJ2-7, with 7 bases fitting TRBD1. J gave up 7 bases and V 3 bases, and 5 bases lay outside the gene matches. This CDR3 is 13 amino acids long. In germline, CDR1 is KGHDR, CDR2 SFDVKD. The CDR3 region has the DNA TGTGCCACCAGTGATGCGACAGGGAGAGAGCAGTACTTC. It is translated as CATSDATGREQYF.

In its sample, this clonotype was seen a few times. The V call is TRBV15, the J call TRBJ2-7, with D unclear. This CDR3 is 14 amino acids long. Trimming removed 0 bases from V and 4 bases from J, with 10 bases in between. Per the germline V gene, CDR1 is LNHNV and CDR2 is YYDKDF (reference sequence). CDR3 residues: CATSRDLGLYEQYF. For the CDR3, the DNA is TGTGCCACCAGCAGAGATTTAGGGTTGTACGAGCAGTACTTC.

This clonotype has more than one count but fewer than ten. V gene TRBV28 combines with J gene TRBJ1-5, with TRBD1 matching over 7 bases. Germline V gene lookup returns CDR1 MDHEN and CDR2 SYDVKM. The V gene end was trimmed by 6 bases and the J gene end by 7 bases; junction bases not matched to a gene: 9. There are 14 residues in the CDR3. CDR3 protein: CASSSRQGIQPQHF. DNA for the CDR3: TGTGCCAGCAGCTCACGACAGGGAATCCAGCCCCAGCATTTT.

In its sample, this clonotype was seen a few times. This chain connects TRBV20-1 to TRBJ2-5, with D perhaps TRBD1 or TRBD2 (5 bases each). Germline-derived CDR1 and CDR2 are DFQATT and SNEGSKA (reference sequence). The CDR3 consists of 15 residues. Trimming removed 0 bases at V and 3 bases at J, with 14 bases between. The CDR3 sequence is CSARDLGDPKETQYF. DNA for the CDR3: TGCAGTGCTAGAGATCTGGGGGACCCAAAAGAGACCCAGTACTTC.

J is TRBJ2-1 and V is TRBV28; D is unclear. The CDR3 has 14 residues. Germline V gene sequence: CDR1 MDHEN, CDR2 SYDVKM. Trimming shortened V by 3 bases and J by 8 bases, and 14 bases separated the two germline ends. The CDR3 coding sequence is TGTGCCAGCAGTTTCTCTGACCCTAGTGATGAGCAGTTCTTC. It specifies CASSFSDPSDEQFF.

The chain employs TRBV28 and TRBJ2-5; TRBD1 aligns across 10 bases. The CDR3 is 16 amino acids. V lost 6 bases and J lost 1; bases outside the gene matches: 8. The germline CDR1 and CDR2 sequences are MDHEN and SYDVKM. CDR3 nucleotides: TGTGCCAGCAGCGGAAGGACAGGGGGACCCCAAGAGACCCAGTACTTC. Amino acid sequence: CASSGRTGGPQETQYF.

This clonotype was picked up a small number of times. This rearrangement joins TRBV20-1 to TRBJ2-7; TRBD2 agrees at 11 bases. This CDR3 is 13 amino acids long. The V segment lost 8 bases and the J segment 3 bases; nucleotides outside the gene matches: 6. CDR1 DFQATT and CDR2 SNEGSKA come from the germline V gene (reference sequence). CDR3 sequence (DNA): TGCAGTACCGGGACTAGCGGTATCTACGAGCAGTACTTC. Its translation: CSTGTSGIYEQYF.

This clonotype was seen many times. The V gene is TRBV7-2, the J gene TRBJ1-3; no clear D gene. V was shortened by 6 bases and J by 2 bases, with 8 bases between the two germline ends. The germline gives CDR1 SGHTA, CDR2 FQGNSA. This CDR3 is built from 13 residues. The CDR3 DNA sequence: TGTGCCAGCAGTCAAGGACCTGGAAACACCATATATTTT. This codes for CASSQGPGNTIYF.

This rearrangement joins TRBV28 to TRBJ2-5; possible D gene TRBD2, 6 bases. The CDR3 loop spans 14 amino acids. Trimming stripped 8 bases from V and 2 bases from J, with 15 bases between. Germline lookup yields CDR1 MDHEN and CDR2 SYDVKM. DNA of the CDR3: TGTGCCAGCTGTAAAGGCGGGATTCAAGAGACCCAGTACTTC. Translated: CASCKGGIQETQYF. Full variable domain (missing parts from reference TRBV28 and TRBJ2-5): DVKVTQSSRYLVKRTGEKVFLECVQDMDHENMFWYRQDPGLGLRLIYFSYDVKMKEKGDIPEGYSVSREKKERFSLILESASTNQTSMYLCASCKGGIQETQYFGPGTRLLVL.

This clonotype was detected many times. The chain links TRBV6-2 or TRBV6-3 to TRBJ1-1; D gene ambiguous. The CDR3 loop spans 14 amino acids. The V end lost 2 bases, the J end lost 2 bases, and 9 bases lay between the germline ends. CDR1 and CDR2 (germline): MNHEY, SVGEGT. CDR3 nucleotides: TGTGCCAGCAGTTACCCAGTTTCTAACACTGAAGCTTTCTTT. It is translated as CASSYPVSNTEAFF.

This clonotype came up many times. The rearrangement joins TRBV12-3 or TRBV12-4 to TRBJ1-5; 7 nucleotides match TRBD1. The CDR3 spans 16 residues. J gave up 9 bases and V 6 bases, and 17 bases lay outside the gene matches. CDR3 in DNA: TGTGCCAGCAGCACGGGCCCGACAGGGACTTCTTGGCCCCAGCATTTT. Its translation: CASSTGPTGTSWPQHF.

This clonotype has at least ten counts. This chain joins TRBV29-1 and TRBJ2-1; D gene ambiguous. Trimming removed 1 base at V and 0 bases at J, with 10 bases between. Germline V gives CDR1 SQVTM, CDR2 ANQGSEA. CDR3 length: 15 residues. CDR3 in amino acids: CSVEGWKSSYNEQFF. The CDR3 nucleotides read TGCAGCGTTGAAGGTTGGAAAAGCTCCTACAATGAGCAGTTCTTC.

This clonotype showed up many times. The chain carries TRBV11-1 and TRBJ1-1, with D unclear. Germline V gene lookup returns CDR1 SGHAT and CDR2 FQDESV (reference sequence). V lost 5 bases and J lost 4, with 26 bases in between. CDR3 length equals 18 residues. CDR3 sequence (DNA): TGTGCCAGCAGCCCAACACAGCGTAGTCGGGAAGCGGCCACTGAAGCTTTCTTT. It yields the protein CASSPTQRSREAATEAFF.

The chain joins TRBV7-2 to TRBJ2-1, with 8 bases fitting TRBD2. The CDR3 is 15 amino acids. V lost 7 bases to trimming and J lost 7 bases; unmatched junction nucleotides: 12. Per germline, CDR1 SGHTA and CDR2 FQGNSA. The CDR3 DNA is TGTGCCAGCAACCGGGCAGCGGGAGAGAGGAATGAGCAGTTCTTC. This codes for CASNRAAGERNEQFF.

This clonotype was counted between two and nine times. The rearrangement links TRBV12-3 or TRBV12-4 to TRBJ1-5, with 8 bases that match TRBD1. Trimming took 5 bases from V and 2 from J; bases not matched to a gene: 8. The CDR3 has 16 amino acids. The CDR3 spells CASSGRQGMGNQPQHF. The CDR3 DNA reads TGTGCCAGCAGTGGGCGACAGGGGATGGGCAATCAGCCCCAGCATTTT.